These 12 T cell receptor beta chains were sequenced from one sample in a study of CD8 T cells in Susac syndrome. The authors reverse transcribed about 0.5 to 1 ug RNA with random hexamers. TCRdb re-derived calls from the immunoSEQ multiplex PCR reads in MiXCR, one entry per CDR3 protein. Seen here are about 200,000 distinct CDR3 sequences, roughly 94% observed once, and the top ten hold 0.1%. The sample taken for sequencing was CD4+ T cells from PBMCs. The receptor source for this set is a human donor in good health.

CDR3 sequence (DNA): TGTGCCTGGAGTGTACTAGTTAGGAACACTGAAGCTTTCTTT. Translated: CAWSVLVRNTEAFF. The V and J genes are TRBV30 and TRBJ1-1; D is undetermined. The CDR3 extends over 14 amino acids. Germline V gene sequence: CDR1 GTSNPN, CDR2 SVGIG (reference sequence). V lost 0 bases, J lost 1 base, and 9 bases lay in between.

The CDR3 protein is CASSLIAGRDNEQFF. CDR3 sequence (DNA): TGTGCCAGCAGCTTAATAGCGGGGCGGGATAATGAGCAGTTCTTC. The genes are TRBV7-9 and TRBJ2-1; 8 bases fit TRBD2. CDR1 is SEHNR and CDR2 is FQNEAQ in the germline V gene (reference sequence). This CDR3 is 15 amino acids long. V was clipped by 2 bases and J by 7 bases; unmatched bases: 7.

The gene calls are TRBV7-2 and TRBJ1-5; D may be TRBD1 (6 bases). Trimming took 5 bases from V and 3 from J, leaving 14 bases between them. Germline-derived CDR1 and CDR2 are SGHTA and FQGNSA. This CDR3 comprises 15 residues. The CDR3 coding sequence is TGTGCCAGCAGCCGCGAGGGACAAACCAATCAGCCCCAGCATTTT. Translating it yields CASSREGQTNQPQHF.

The rearrangement uses TRBV12-3 or TRBV12-4 and TRBJ1-2, with a possible D match to TRBD1 (6 bases). The germline V and J ends were trimmed by 6 bases and 4 bases, with 15 bases remaining between them. This CDR3 has 14 amino acids. The CDR3 sequence is CASRPRRTVYGYTF. The CDR3 nucleotides are TGTGCCAGCAGGCCCCGGCGGACAGTCTATGGCTACACCTTC.

This chain links TRBV27 with TRBJ2-5; D might be TRBD1 (6 bases). The CDR3 covers 14 residues. CDR1 and CDR2 from the germline V gene are MNHEY and SMNVEV (reference sequence). V was cut by 3 bases and J by 2 bases, with 10 bases left in between. The CDR3 spells CASSFRTAQETQYF. CDR3 nucleotide sequence: TGTGCCAGCAGTTTTCGGACAGCACAAGAGACCCAGTACTTC.

The V and J genes are TRBV2 and TRBJ1-2; D call uncertain. V was clipped by 0 bases and J by 8 bases, with 13 bases between them. Per the germline V gene, CDR1 is SNHLY and CDR2 is FYNNEI. CDR3 length equals 14 residues. In DNA, the CDR3 is TGTGCCAGCAGTGAAGCCGGGAGGGCCCGGGGCTACACCTTC. Its translation: CASSEAGRARGYTF.

This chain links TRBV9 with TRBJ1-5; D remains ambiguous. The ends were cut back, 3 bases at V and 11 bases at J, with 24 bases in the middle. Germline V gives CDR1 SGDLS, CDR2 YYNGEE. The CDR3 has 16 residues. DNA for the CDR3: TGTGCCAGCAGCGAGCCCTTACACGTACCCGATTCGGCCCAGCATTTT. Its translation is CASSEPLHVPDSAQHF.

The gene calls are TRBV4-3 and TRBJ2-1, with 8 bases identical to TRBD2. V gave up 1 base and J gave up 13 bases; unmatched junction bases: 9. Germline V CDR1 and CDR2: LGHNA, YSLEER. The CDR3 is 14 residues long. This CDR3 reads CASSQVWGTRAQFF. CDR3 nucleotides: TGCGCCAGCAGCCAAGTTTGGGGGACTAGGGCTCAGTTCTTC.

V usage is TRBV5-6 and J usage is TRBJ1-1; possibly TRBD1 for D (5 bases). The V gene lost 3 bases and the J gene lost 7 bases, with 16 bases spanning the gap. In germline, CDR1 is SGHDT, CDR2 YYEEEE. This CDR3 contains 14 residues. CDR3 nucleotides: TGTGCCAGCAGCTCCGATAGACAGCCTCTTGAAGCTTTCTTT. It codes for CASSSDRQPLEAFF.

The rearrangement uses TRBV20-1 and TRBJ2-2; TRBD2 agrees at 12 bases. Germline V gene lookup returns CDR1 DFQATT and CDR2 SNEGSKA (reference sequence). J was trimmed by 6 bases and V by 6 bases; bases with no gene match: 14. CDR3 size: 17 residues. This CDR3 reads CSALRLAGDLFPGELFF. In DNA form, the CDR3 reads TGCAGTGCCCTCCGACTAGCGGGAGATCTTTTTCCCGGGGAGCTGTTTTTT.

The V call is TRBV5-5, the J call TRBJ1-1, with D possibly being TRBD1 (5 bases). The CDR3 sequence is 13 residues long. V lost 2 bases and J 4 bases, leaving 9 bases between the germline ends. Looked up from germline, CDR1 is SGHKS and CDR2 is YYEKEE (reference sequence). The CDR3 here is CASSFNGATEAFF. CDR3 nucleotides: TGTGCCAGCAGCTTCAACGGGGCCACTGAAGCTTTCTTT.

CDR3 sequence (DNA): TGTGCCAGCAGTGACCCCGGGCATGGCTACACCTTC. This gives the protein CASSDPGHGYTF. The chain links TRBV25-1 to TRBJ1-2; D gene ambiguous. V lost 3 bases and J 6 bases, leaving 8 bases between the germline ends. Germline values: CDR1 MGHDK, CDR2 SYGVNS. CDR3 length: 12 residues.